These T cell receptor beta chains were read from a single sample in a study of blood T cell repertoires in COVID-19. TCRdb's copy holds only in-frame clones and misses some; the assay was immunoSEQ multiplex PCR. The table has 70,000 to 90,000 clones, roughly 86% seen once. Sequencing input: peripheral blood. The receptors were gathered from an elderly man with active or convalescent COVID-19. The CDR3 runs from the conserved cysteine through the conserved F or W. D genes are given only for firm matches. The listing skips clone size in some rows; elsewhere it reads once, few, many or a size class.

>TRBJ2-4|TRBV19|.|few
TGTGCCAGTAGTATTGCAGGGATCAAAAACATTCAGTACTTC
CASSIAGIKNIQYF
>TRBJ2-1|TRBV5-1|.|.
TGCGCCAGCAGCTTAACGGCGGAGTCCTACAATGAGCAGTTCTTC
CASSLTAESYNEQFF
>TRBJ1-1|TRBV18|TRBD1|once
TGTGCCAGCTCTCACCACGGAGGACAGGAGAACACTGAAGCTTTCTTT
CASSHHGGQENTEAFF
>TRBJ1-5|TRBV6-5|.|.
TGTGCCAGCAGCTCACAGGGAAGCAATCAGCCCCAGCATTTT
CASSSQGSNQPQHF
>TRBJ2-1|TRBV2|TRBD1|.
TGTGCCAGCAGCGCCCCCCGACAGGGAAGCTCCTACAATGAGCAGTTCTTC
CASSAPRQGSSYNEQFF
>TRBJ1-6|TRBV19|.|.
TGTGCCAGTTCCCCAACAGGTCCCACTTCACCCCTCCACTTT
CASSPTGPTSPLHF
>TRBJ2-5|TRBV4-2|TRBD1|once
TGTGCCAGCAGCCATACCACAGGGGGAAGAGAGACCCAGTACTTC
CASSHTTGGRETQYF
>TRBJ1-6|TRBV6-5|.|.
TGTGCCAGCAGCCGATTGGCAGGGCATAATTCACCCCTCCACTTT
CASSRLAGHNSPLHF
>TRBJ2-2|TRBV11-3|.|.
TGTGCCAGCAACCGGGCAGGGGACACCGGGGAGCTGTTTTTT
CASNRAGDTGELFF
>TRBJ1-1|TRBV9|.|.
TGTGCCAGCAGGCCAACTGGACAGATGAACACTGAAGCTTTCTTT
CASRPTGQMNTEAFF
>TRBJ1-4|TRBV2|.|.
TGTGCCAGCAGTGAACCAGAAAAACTGTTTTTT
CASSEPEKLFF
>TRBJ1-1|TRBV7-2|.|.
TGTGCCAGCAGCTTACAGTGGTCGCTGAACACTGAAGCTTTCTTT
CASSLQWSLNTEAFF
>TRBJ1-1|TRBV27|.|few
TGTGCCAGCAGTGGGCGACAGACCACTTCGGGCACTGAAGCTTTCTTT
CASSGRQTTSGTEAFF
>TRBJ2-6|TRBV5-4|TRBD2|.
TGTGCCAGCAGCCCCGGGGGGGCTGGGGCCAACGTCCTGACTTTC
CASSPGGAGANVLTF
>TRBJ1-6|TRBV9|TRBD1|.
TGTGCCAGCAGAGCAGGGACAGGCGATTCACCCCTCCACTTT
CASRAGTGDSPLHF
>TRBJ1-2|TRBV5-1|TRBD1|.
TGCGCCAGCAGCCAGGCCCCTCCCCTACTAAGACAGGGGGGATATGGCTACACCTTC
CASSQAPPLLRQGGYGYTF
>TRBJ2-6|TRBV24-1|.|.
TGTGCCACCAGTGACCCAACTTACTCCTCTGGGGCCAACGTCCTGACTTTC
CATSDPTYSSGANVLTF
>TRBJ1-5|TRBV19|.|.
TGTGCCAGTAGCCAGGGTCGGAGTCAGCCCCAGCATTTT
CASSQGRSQPQHF
>TRBJ1-3|TRBV11-2|TRBD1|.
TGTGCCAGCAGCCCTGGACAGGGAGGTTCGGGAAACACCATATATTTT
CASSPGQGGSGNTIYF
>TRBJ2-5|TRBV15|TRBD2|.
TGTGCCACCAGCAGGCTGGGGGGGGGCCAAGAGACCCAGTACTTC
CATSRLGGGQETQYF
>TRBJ1-2|TRBV5-1|TRBD1|.
TGCGCCAGCAGCTTGTCTGGGACAGGGGATGGCTACACCTTC
CASSLSGTGDGYTF
>TRBJ1-2|TRBV24-1|.|.
TGTGCCACCAGTGATTATGCTGACGGACAGCACTATGGCTACACCTTC
CATSDYADGQHYGYTF
>TRBJ1-5|TRBV6-1|.|.
TGTGCCAGCAGTGCCCGGGTAGGGGGAGCCAATCAGCCCCAGCATTTT
CASSARVGGANQPQHF
>TRBJ2-3|TRBV6-1|TRBD2|.
TGTGCCAGCAGTGTCAGACTAGCGGGACGCACAGATACGCAGTATTTT
CASSVRLAGRTDTQYF
>TRBJ2-1|TRBV2|.|.
TGTGCCAGCTCCCTAGGCTTCTACAATGAGCAGTTCTTC
CASSLGFYNEQFF
>TRBJ1-1|TRBV28|.|.
TGTGCCAGCAGTTCCAGAGGGGGGAACACTGAAGCTTTCTTT
CASSSRGGNTEAFF
>TRBJ1-1|TRBV7-3|TRBD1|.
TGTGCCAGCAGCTTAACAGGGGGCGATGCTTTCTTT
CASSLTGGDAFF
>TRBJ2-2|TRBV30|.|once
TGTGCCTGGAGTGTACGGGGGAGAATGGAGGAGCTGTTTTTT
CAWSVRGRMEELFF
>TRBJ2-3|TRBV2|TRBD2|.
TGTGCCAGCAGGGGGGGGAGAACAGATACGCAGTATTTT
CASRGGRTDTQYF
>TRBJ2-3|TRBV12-3/TRBV12-4|.|.
TGTGCCAGCAGGAGGGCAGATACGCAGTATTTT
CASRRADTQYF
>TRBJ1-5|TRBV6-1|.|.
TGTGCCAGCAGTGAAGCGGGGAGAGGGAAACGGAGCAATCAGCCCCAGCATTTT
CASSEAGRGKRSNQPQHF